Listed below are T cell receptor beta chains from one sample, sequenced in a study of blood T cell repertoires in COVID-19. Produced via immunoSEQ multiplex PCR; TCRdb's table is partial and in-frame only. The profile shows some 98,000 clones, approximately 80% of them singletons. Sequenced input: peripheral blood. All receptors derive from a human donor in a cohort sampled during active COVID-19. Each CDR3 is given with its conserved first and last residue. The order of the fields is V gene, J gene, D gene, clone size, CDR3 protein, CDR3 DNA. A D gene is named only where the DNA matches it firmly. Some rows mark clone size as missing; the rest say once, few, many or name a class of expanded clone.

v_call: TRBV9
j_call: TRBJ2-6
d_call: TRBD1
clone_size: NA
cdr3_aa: CASSAGGQGVSFRSGANVLTF
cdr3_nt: TGTGCCAGCAGCGCAGGGGGACAGGGGGTTTCGTTTAGATCTGGGGCCAACGTCCTGACTTTC

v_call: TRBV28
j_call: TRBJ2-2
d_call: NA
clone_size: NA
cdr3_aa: CASRVRAGAGGELFF
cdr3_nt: TGTGCCAGCAGAGTACGGGCAGGGGCGGGCGGGGAGCTGTTTTTT

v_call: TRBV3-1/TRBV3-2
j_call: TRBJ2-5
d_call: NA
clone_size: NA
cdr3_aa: CASSQAGTGGETQYF
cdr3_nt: TGTGCCAGCAGCCAAGCCGGTACCGGGGGAGAGACCCAGTACTTC

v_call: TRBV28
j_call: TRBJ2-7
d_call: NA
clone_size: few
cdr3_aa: CASSPFYEQYF
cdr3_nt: TGTGCCAGCAGCCCCTTCTACGAGCAGTACTTC

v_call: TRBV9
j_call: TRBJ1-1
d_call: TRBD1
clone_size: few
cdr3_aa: CASSVGQGGTEAFF
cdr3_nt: TGTGCCAGCAGCGTAGGACAGGGTGGCACTGAAGCTTTCTTT

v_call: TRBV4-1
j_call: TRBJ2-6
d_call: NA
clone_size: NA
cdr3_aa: CASSQDTSRGVFSGANVLTF
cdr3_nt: TGCGCCAGCAGCCAAGACACAAGCAGGGGGGTATTCTCTGGGGCCAACGTCCTGACTTTC

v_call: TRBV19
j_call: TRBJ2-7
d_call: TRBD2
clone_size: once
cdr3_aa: CASSPRETSGSYEQYF
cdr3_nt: TGTGCCAGCAGCCCTCGAGAGACTAGCGGTTCCTACGAGCAGTACTTC

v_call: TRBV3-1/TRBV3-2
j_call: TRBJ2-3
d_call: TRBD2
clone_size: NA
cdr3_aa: CASSSEREGGADTQYF
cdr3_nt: TGTGCCAGCAGCTCCGAGCGGGAGGGGGGCGCAGATACGCAGTATTTT

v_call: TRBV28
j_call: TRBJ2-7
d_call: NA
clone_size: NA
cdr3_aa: CASSWGRYEQYF
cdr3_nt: TGTGCCAGCAGTTGGGGGAGGTACGAGCAGTACTTC

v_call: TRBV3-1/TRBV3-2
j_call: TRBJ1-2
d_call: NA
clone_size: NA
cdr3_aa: CASSQEPGGYGYTF
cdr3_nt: TGTGCCAGCAGCCAAGAGCCGGGGGGCTATGGCTACACCTTC

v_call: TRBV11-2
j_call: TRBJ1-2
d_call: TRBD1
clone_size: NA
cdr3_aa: CASSFSRGPYGYTF
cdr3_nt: TGTGCCAGCAGCTTTAGTAGGGGGCCCTATGGCTACACCTTC

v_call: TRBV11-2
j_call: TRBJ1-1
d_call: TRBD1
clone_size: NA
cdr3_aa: CASSWTGQGGTEAFF
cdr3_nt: TGTGCCAGCAGCTGGACCGGACAGGGGGGGACTGAAGCTTTCTTT

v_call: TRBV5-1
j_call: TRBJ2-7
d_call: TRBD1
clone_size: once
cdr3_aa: CASSSGQGKAEQYF
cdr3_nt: TGCGCCAGCAGCTCGGGACAGGGGAAGGCCGAGCAGTACTTC

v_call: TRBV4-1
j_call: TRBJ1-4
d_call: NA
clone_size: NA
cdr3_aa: CASSQATGSVSITTNEKLFF
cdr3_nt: TGCGCCAGCAGCCAAGCTACAGGGTCGGTGTCAATTACAACTAATGAAAAACTGTTTTTT

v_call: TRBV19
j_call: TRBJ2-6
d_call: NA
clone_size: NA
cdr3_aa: CASSIVGLRSGANVLTF
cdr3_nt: TGTGCCAGTAGTATCGTCGGGTTACGGTCTGGGGCCAACGTCCTGACTTTC

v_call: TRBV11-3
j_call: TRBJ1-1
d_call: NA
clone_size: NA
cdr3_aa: CASSPGSQNTEAFF
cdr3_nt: TGTGCCAGCAGTCCAGGTTCCCAGAACACTGAAGCTTTCTTT